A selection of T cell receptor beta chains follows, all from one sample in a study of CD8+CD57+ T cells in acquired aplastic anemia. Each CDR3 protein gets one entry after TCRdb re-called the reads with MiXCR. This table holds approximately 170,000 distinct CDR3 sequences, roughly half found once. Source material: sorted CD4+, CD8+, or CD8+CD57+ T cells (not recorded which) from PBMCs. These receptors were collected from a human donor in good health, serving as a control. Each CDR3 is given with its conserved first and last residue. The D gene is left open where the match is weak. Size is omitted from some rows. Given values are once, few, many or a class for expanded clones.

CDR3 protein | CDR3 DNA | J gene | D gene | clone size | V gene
CASSLGQGFTF | TGCGCCAGCAGCTTGGGGCAGGGCTTCACCTTC | TRBJ1-2 | NA | NA | TRBV5-1
CASSLTGGHQETQYF | TGTGCCAGCAGCTTGACGGGGGGCCATCAAGAGACCCAGTACTTC | TRBJ2-5 | NA | few | TRBV11-3
CATSRDTSYEQYF | TGTGCCACCAGCAGGGACACTTCCTACGAGCAGTACTTC | TRBJ2-7 | NA | few | TRBV15
CATSQGQDYGYTF | TGTGCCACCAGCCAGGGACAGGACTATGGCTACACCTTC | TRBJ1-2 | TRBD1 | NA | TRBV24-1
CASRSTGATNEKLFF | TGTGCCAGCAGGAGCACAGGGGCAACTAATGAAAAACTGTTTTTT | TRBJ1-4 | TRBD1 | NA | TRBV12-3/TRBV12-4
CASSFGSGTGTYEQYF | TGTGCCAGCAGCTTCGGATCCGGGACAGGGACCTACGAGCAGTACTTC | TRBJ2-7 | TRBD1 | NA | TRBV7-2
CASSYIWGGTDTQYF | TGTGCCAGCAGTTATATATGGGGGGGCACAGATACGCAGTATTTT | TRBJ2-3 | NA | few | TRBV6-2/TRBV6-3
CASSEGRYNEKLFF | TGTGCCAGTAGTGAAGGACGGTATAATGAAAAACTGTTTTTT | TRBJ1-4 | NA | many | TRBV19
CSARTVRYNEKLFF | TGCAGTGCTAGAACAGTTCGTTATAATGAAAAACTGTTTTTT | TRBJ1-4 | NA | many | TRBV20-1
CSASGGRAGELFF | TGCAGTGCAAGCGGGGGGAGGGCCGGGGAGCTGTTTTTT | TRBJ2-2 | TRBD2 | NA | TRBV20-1
CASSAPDGRQRGSPLHF | TGTGCCAGCAGCGCACCCGACGGACGCCAGCGGGGATCACCCCTCCACTTT | TRBJ1-6 | NA | NA | TRBV12-3/TRBV12-4
CASHPDSYGYTF | TGTGCCAGTCATCCGGACAGCTATGGCTACACCTTC | TRBJ1-2 | NA | few | TRBV6-5
CASSPREGSNQPQHF | TGTGCCAGCTCACCCCGAGAGGGTAGCAATCAGCCCCAGCATTTT | TRBJ1-5 | NA | NA | TRBV18
CAISPGVSYEQYF | TGTGCCATCAGTCCAGGGGTCTCCTACGAGCAGTACTTC | TRBJ2-7 | NA | NA | TRBV10-3
CASSEGQGALGNTIYF | TGTGCCAGCAGTGAGGGACAGGGGGCGCTTGGAAACACCATATATTTT | TRBJ1-3 | TRBD1 | NA | TRBV6-1
CASSFVGPPNSPLHF | TGTGCCAGCAGCTTTGTCGGACCCCCTAATTCACCCCTCCACTTT | TRBJ1-6 | NA | many | TRBV7-3
CASSYRQGLFF | TGTGCCAGCAGTTACCGTCAAGGACTGTTTTTT | TRBJ1-4 | NA | many | TRBV6-6